This T cell receptor (beta chain) was retrieved from a study of shared clonotypes between healthy human individuals. Findings and caveats of the study: Some clonotypes were shared by all four sorted-subset donors, while others were not shared. The non-shared ones had lower generation probabilities than the shared ones.

The CDR3 length is 12 residues. Trimming took off 4 bases at V and 6 bases at J, with 8 bases between the two ends. Germline loops: CDR1 SNHLY, CDR2 FYNNEI. Profiling relied on immunoSEQ multiplex PCR, and the TCRdb table lists in-frame clones only, not all of them. The sample lists around 1.4 million clones, approximately 98.5% occurring once. About this clone itself: Its antigen remains unknown. Other DNA sequences in this sample translate to the same CDR3.

V and J are TRBV2 and TRBJ2-3; the D is unclear. The receptor was derived from a man between 25 and 39 years old in good health. The specimen was naive CD4+ T cells sorted from blood. As for subset: CD45RA+ positively selected. In nucleotides, the CDR3 is TGTGCCAGCAGTGTTTCTACGGATACGCAGTATTTT. It specifies CASSVSTDTQYF.